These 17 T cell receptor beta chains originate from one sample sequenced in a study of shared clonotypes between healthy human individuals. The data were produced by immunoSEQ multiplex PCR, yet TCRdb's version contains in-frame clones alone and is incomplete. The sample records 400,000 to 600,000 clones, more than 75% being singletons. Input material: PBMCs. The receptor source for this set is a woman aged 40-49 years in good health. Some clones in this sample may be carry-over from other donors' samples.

CDR3 residues: CASSSLGGGVTGELFF. Here the CDR3 DNA reads TGTGCCAGCAGTTCCCTAGGGGGGGGCGTCACCGGGGAGCTGTTTTTT. This sequence joins TRBV6-5 and TRBJ2-2; a possible D gene is TRBD2 (7 bases). V was shortened by 4 bases and J by 4 bases, with 16 bases between the two germline ends. In germline, CDR1 is MNHEY, CDR2 SVGAGI. There are 16 residues in the CDR3.

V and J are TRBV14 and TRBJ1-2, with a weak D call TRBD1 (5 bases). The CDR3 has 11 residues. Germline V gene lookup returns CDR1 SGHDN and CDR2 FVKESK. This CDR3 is CGRSGGYGYTF. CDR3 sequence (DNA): TGTGGTAGGTCGGGGGGCTATGGCTACACCTTC.

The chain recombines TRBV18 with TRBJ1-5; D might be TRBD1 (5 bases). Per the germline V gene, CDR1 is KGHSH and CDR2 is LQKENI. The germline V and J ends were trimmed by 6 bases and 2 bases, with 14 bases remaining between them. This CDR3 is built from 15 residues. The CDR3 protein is CASSRTQGGNQPQHF. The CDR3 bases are TGTGCCAGCTCCCGGACCCAGGGAGGCAATCAGCCCCAGCATTTT.

In nucleotides, the CDR3 is TGTGCCAGCAGCTTACTTCCGGGACAGAGCACCGGCTACACCTTC. It is translated as CASSLLPGQSTGYTF. The chain employs TRBV7-2 and TRBJ1-2, with 7 nucleotides matching TRBD1. There are 15 residues in the CDR3. Trimming at V came to 2 bases and at J to 8 bases, leaving 11 bases not matched to a gene. Germline loops: CDR1 SGHTA, CDR2 FQGNSA.

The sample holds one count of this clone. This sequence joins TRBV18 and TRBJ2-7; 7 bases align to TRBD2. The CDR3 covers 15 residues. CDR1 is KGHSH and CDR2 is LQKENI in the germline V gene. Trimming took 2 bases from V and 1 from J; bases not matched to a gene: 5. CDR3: CASSPAGEVSYEQYF. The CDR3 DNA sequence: TGTGCCAGCTCACCAGCGGGAGAGGTTTCCTACGAGCAGTACTTC.

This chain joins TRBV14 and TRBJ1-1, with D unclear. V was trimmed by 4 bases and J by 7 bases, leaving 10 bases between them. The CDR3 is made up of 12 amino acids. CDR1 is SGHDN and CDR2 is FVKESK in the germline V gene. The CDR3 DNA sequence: TGTGCCAGCAGCCGACGGACCGGTGAAGCTTTCTTT. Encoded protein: CASSRRTGEAFF.

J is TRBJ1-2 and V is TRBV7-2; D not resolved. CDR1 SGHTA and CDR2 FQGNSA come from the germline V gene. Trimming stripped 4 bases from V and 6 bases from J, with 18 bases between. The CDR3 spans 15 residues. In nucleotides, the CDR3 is TGTGCCAGCAGCTCCATGTTGGGGTATTGGGATGGCTACACCTTC. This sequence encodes CASSSMLGYWDGYTF.

The CDR3 sequence is CATSFGTAENQPQHF. The DNA for the CDR3 is TGTGCCACCAGCTTCGGGACCGCCGAGAATCAGCCCCAGCATTTT. The V call is TRBV15, the J call TRBJ1-5, with D tentatively TRBD1 (5 bases). Trimming took off 5 bases at V and 4 bases at J, with 15 bases between the two ends. From germline, CDR1 is LNHNV and CDR2 YYDKDF (reference sequence). The CDR3 runs 15 residues.

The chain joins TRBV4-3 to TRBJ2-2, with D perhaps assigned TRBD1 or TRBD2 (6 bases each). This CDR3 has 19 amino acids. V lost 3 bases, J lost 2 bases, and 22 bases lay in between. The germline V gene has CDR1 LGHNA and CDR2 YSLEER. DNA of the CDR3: TGCGCCAGCAGCCAGCGGTACTACGGGACGGGGGCAAACACCGGGGAGCTGTTTTTT. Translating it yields CASSQRYYGTGANTGELFF.

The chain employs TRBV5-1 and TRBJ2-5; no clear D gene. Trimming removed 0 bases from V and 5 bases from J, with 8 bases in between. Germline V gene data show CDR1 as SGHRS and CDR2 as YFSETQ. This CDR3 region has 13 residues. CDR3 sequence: CASSLEAEETQYF. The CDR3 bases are TGCGCCAGCAGCTTGGAGGCGGAGGAGACCCAGTACTTC.

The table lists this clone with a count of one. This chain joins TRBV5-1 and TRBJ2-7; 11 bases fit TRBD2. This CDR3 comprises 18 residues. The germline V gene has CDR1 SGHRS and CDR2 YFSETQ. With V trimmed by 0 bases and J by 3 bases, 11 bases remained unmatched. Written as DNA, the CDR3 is TGCGCCAGCAGCTTGGACGGGACTAGCGGAGGCCTAATCTACGAGCAGTACTTC. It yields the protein CASSLDGTSGGLIYEQYF. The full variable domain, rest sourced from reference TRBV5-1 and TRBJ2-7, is KAGVTQTPRYLIKTRGQQVTLSCSPISGHRSVSWYQQTPGQGLQFLFEYFSETQRNKGNFPGRFSGRQFSNSRSEMNVSTLELGDSALYLCASSLDGTSGGLIYEQYFGPGTRLTVT.

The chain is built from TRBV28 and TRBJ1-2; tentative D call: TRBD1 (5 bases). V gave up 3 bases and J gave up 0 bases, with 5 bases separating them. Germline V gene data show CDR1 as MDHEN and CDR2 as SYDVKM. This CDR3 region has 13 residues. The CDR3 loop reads CASSLGANYGYTF. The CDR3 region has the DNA TGTGCCAGCAGTTTGGGGGCTAACTATGGCTACACCTTC.

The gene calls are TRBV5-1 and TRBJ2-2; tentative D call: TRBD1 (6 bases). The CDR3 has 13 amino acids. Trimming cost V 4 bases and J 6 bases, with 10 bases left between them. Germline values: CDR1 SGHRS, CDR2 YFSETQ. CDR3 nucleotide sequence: TGCGCCAGCAGCCCCTACAGGGCCGGGGAGCTGTTTTTT. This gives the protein CASSPYRAGELFF.

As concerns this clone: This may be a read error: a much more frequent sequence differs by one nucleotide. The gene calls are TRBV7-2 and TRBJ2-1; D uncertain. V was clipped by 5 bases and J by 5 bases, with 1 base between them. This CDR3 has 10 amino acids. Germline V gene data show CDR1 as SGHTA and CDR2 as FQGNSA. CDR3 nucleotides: TGTGCCAGCAGCAACAATGAGCAGTTCTTC. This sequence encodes CASSNNEQFF.

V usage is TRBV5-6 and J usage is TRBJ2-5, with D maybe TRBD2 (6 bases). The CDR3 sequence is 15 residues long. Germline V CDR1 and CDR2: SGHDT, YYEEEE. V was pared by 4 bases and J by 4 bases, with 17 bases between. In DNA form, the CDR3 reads TGTGCCAGCAGCCCCGGCGGAGGTAGCGGAGAGACCCAGTACTTC. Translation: CASSPGGGSGETQYF. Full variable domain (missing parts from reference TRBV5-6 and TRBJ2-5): DAGVTQSPTHLIKTRGQQVTLRCSPKSGHDTVSWYQQALGQGPQFIFQYYEEEERQRGNFPDRFSGHQFPNYSSELNVNALLLGDSALYLCASSPGGGSGETQYFGPGTRLLVL.

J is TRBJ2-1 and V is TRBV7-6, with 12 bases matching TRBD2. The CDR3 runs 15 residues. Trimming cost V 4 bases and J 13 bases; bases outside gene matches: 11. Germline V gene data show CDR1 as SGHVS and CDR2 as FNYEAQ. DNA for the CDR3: TGTGCCAGCAGCTCGACTAGCGGGAGCCCCTGGGGCCAGTTCTTC. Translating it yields CASSSTSGSPWGQFF.

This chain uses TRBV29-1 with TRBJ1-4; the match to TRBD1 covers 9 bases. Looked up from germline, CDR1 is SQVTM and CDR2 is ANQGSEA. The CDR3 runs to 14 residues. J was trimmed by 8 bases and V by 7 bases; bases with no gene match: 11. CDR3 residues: CSAVRGTGNEKLFF. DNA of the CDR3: TGCAGCGCTGTCCGCGGGACAGGGAACGAAAAACTGTTTTTT.